This is a list of T cell receptor beta chains from one sample in a study of cytomegalovirus exposure and HLA in healthy donors. Libraries were prepared by immunoSEQ multiplex PCR; TCRdb keeps only in-frame clonotypes and omits some of them. Among tens of thousands of clones listed, 65% to 85% were seen once. The sequenced sample was PBMCs. These receptors were collected from a woman aged 40 to 49 in good health and CMV-seropositive. Both conserved end residues are part of each CDR3. D genes are given only for firm matches. Size values are once, few and many counts, or a class for expanded clones, and some rows have none.

v_gene	d_gene	abundance	j_gene	CDR3nt	CDR3aa
TRBV19	TRBD1	NA	TRBJ1-2	TGTGCCAGTAGTACAGCAGGGACAGTTAGCTATGGCTACACCTTC	CASSTAGTVSYGYTF
TRBV6-1	NA	NA	TRBJ1-2	TGTGCCAGCAGTGAAGATGGGTGGGAGGGCGATGGCTACACCTTC	CASSEDGWEGDGYTF
TRBV4-2	TRBD1	NA	TRBJ1-2	TGTGCCAGCAGCCCCGCCGGGACAGGGGTCAGCGGCTACACCTTC	CASSPAGTGVSGYTF
TRBV18	TRBD1	NA	TRBJ1-1	TGTGCCAGCTCGCTTCAGGGGGCCGCTGAAGCTTTCTTT	CASSLQGAAEAFF
TRBV2	NA	NA	TRBJ1-1	TGTGCCAGCAGTGAAGGGCGGAGAGTGAACACTGAAGCTTTCTTT	CASSEGRRVNTEAFF
TRBV5-1	NA	NA	TRBJ2-4	TGCGCCAGCAGCTTGGAAACAGGGTTAACTCTCAAAAACATTCAGTACTTC	CASSLETGLTLKNIQYF
TRBV14	NA	NA	TRBJ2-7	TGTGCCAGCAGCCAAGTCCAGGGCTCAGGCGAGCAGTACTTC	CASSQVQGSGEQYF
TRBV7-8	NA	NA	TRBJ1-5	TGTGCCAGCAGCTTGGGAGCGATCAATCAGCCCCAGCATTTT	CASSLGAINQPQHF
TRBV6-1	NA	few	TRBJ1-3	TGTGCCAGCAGTGGACAGCTGAACTCTGGAAACACCATATATTTT	CASSGQLNSGNTIYF
TRBV6-5	TRBD2	NA	TRBJ2-1	TGTGCCAGCAGTTATACTAGCGGGAGCGGTTTGAATGAGCAGTTCTTC	CASSYTSGSGLNEQFF
TRBV13	NA	NA	TRBJ1-1	TGTGCCAGCAGCCCCCCAATTAACACTGAAGCTTTCTTT	CASSPPINTEAFF
TRBV30	NA	once	TRBJ1-4	TGTGCCTGGGCAGCAGGGCCGGTAGGGGAAAAACTGTTTTTT	CAWAAGPVGEKLFF
TRBV5-1	TRBD2	NA	TRBJ2-5	TGCGCCAGCAGCTTTGGAAGCGGGGGACAAGAGACCCAGTACTTC	CASSFGSGGQETQYF
TRBV5-1	NA	few	TRBJ2-1	TGCGCCAGCAGCTTGGCCGGGAGCTCCTACAATGAGCAGTTCTTC	CASSLAGSSYNEQFF
TRBV6-1	NA	once	TRBJ1-5	TGTGCCAGCAGTCTCAGAGGGGGGGGCAATCAGCCCCAGCATTTT	CASSLRGGGNQPQHF
TRBV7-2	NA	NA	TRBJ1-2	TGTGCCAGCGGCACAGGGATACTCGGCTACACCTTC	CASGTGILGYTF
TRBV2	NA	NA	TRBJ2-5	TGTGCCAGCAGTGAGGTCGGGGGAGTTGGGGAGACCCAGTACTTC	CASSEVGGVGETQYF
TRBV19	TRBD1	once	TRBJ2-5	TGTGCCAGTAGTGGTCCGAACAGGGGACGGAGGGAGACCCAGTACTTC	CASSGPNRGRRETQYF
TRBV5-6	TRBD1	NA	TRBJ1-1	TGTGCCAGCAGCTCTAAAATTCTACAGGGGACGGACACTGAAGCTTTCTTT	CASSSKILQGTDTEAFF
TRBV6-1	NA	NA	TRBJ1-2	TGTGCCAGCAGTGAAGAGCCCACTAGCCGCTACACCTTC	CASSEEPTSRYTF
TRBV5-1	TRBD1	NA	TRBJ1-4	TGCGCCAGCAGCTCGCCGGGACAGAAACACCCGATAATTAATGAAAAACTGTTTTTT	CASSSPGQKHPIINEKLFF
TRBV7-8	TRBD2	NA	TRBJ2-4	TGTGCCAGCAGCTTAGAGGTAGCGGGAGGCTTGGCCAAAAACATTCAGTACTTC	CASSLEVAGGLAKNIQYF
TRBV5-1	NA	NA	TRBJ1-5	TGCGCCAGCAGCTCCGGGGACTTCAATCAGCCCCAGCATTTT	CASSSGDFNQPQHF
TRBV6-1	TRBD2	NA	TRBJ2-7	TGTGCCAGCAGTGGGTCCTGGACTAGCGGCTACGAGCAGTACTTC	CASSGSWTSGYEQYF
TRBV30	NA	NA	TRBJ2-7	TGTGCCTGGAGTTTGGAATTAGTATCTAGCGATACCTACGAGCAGTACTTC	CAWSLELVSSDTYEQYF
TRBV19	TRBD1	once	TRBJ1-5	TGTGCCAGTAGTCCCACAGGGGGATCGACTCAGCCCCAGCATTTT	CASSPTGGSTQPQHF
TRBV30	NA	NA	TRBJ2-2	TGTGCCTGGAGTGTACGGGGGACTGGGGAGCTGTTTTTT	CAWSVRGTGELFF
TRBV7-2	TRBD2	NA	TRBJ2-1	TGTGCCAGCAGCCGATCCGGGACTAGCGGGAGGGCCAACAATGAGCAGTTCTTC	CASSRSGTSGRANNEQFF
TRBV18	NA	NA	TRBJ1-2	TGTGCCAGCTCATTCAAACAACAGGTTCCTTATGGCTACACCTTC	CASSFKQQVPYGYTF
TRBV5-4	NA	NA	TRBJ2-3	TGTGCCAGCAGCACAGAACCGACAGATACGCAGTATTTT	CASSTEPTDTQYF
TRBV13	TRBD2	NA	TRBJ2-1	TGTGCCAGCAGTAGACGGCCGGGAGGGCCGAACTACAATGAGCAGTTCTTC	CASSRRPGGPNYNEQFF
TRBV7-7	TRBD2	NA	TRBJ2-2	TGTGCCAGCAGCCCCGGGACTAGCCCCCTCGGGGAGCTGTTTTTT	CASSPGTSPLGELFF
TRBV27	TRBD1	NA	TRBJ1-2	TGTGCCAGCAGTTTAGCTAGGACAGGTTTGGGCTATGGCTACACCTTC	CASSLARTGLGYGYTF
TRBV19	NA	NA	TRBJ1-2	TGTGCCAGTAGTAAGCTCAGGGGCAACTATGGCTACACCTTC	CASSKLRGNYGYTF
TRBV18	TRBD1	NA	TRBJ2-3	TGTGCCAGCTCAGCACCTACCGGGACAGGCACCACAGATACGCAGTATTTT	CASSAPTGTGTTDTQYF
TRBV28	NA	NA	TRBJ2-7	TGTGCCAGCATCTCGACTCACTCCTACGAGCAGTACTTC	CASISTHSYEQYF
TRBV6-1	TRBD1	NA	TRBJ2-5	TGTGCCAGCAGTCTAGGGGGCCTGGAGACCCAGTACTTC	CASSLGGLETQYF
TRBV27	TRBD1	NA	TRBJ1-2	TGTGCCAGCAGTCTCGGACAGGGTGGTGGCTACACCTTC	CASSLGQGGGYTF
TRBV28	TRBD1	NA	TRBJ2-1	TGTGCCACCTCCAGGGACAGGGTAATCAATGAGCAGTTCTTC	CATSRDRVINEQFF
TRBV14	TRBD2	NA	TRBJ2-5	TGTGCCAGCAGCCCGCCCGGGACTAGCGGACAAGAGACCCAGTACTTC	CASSPPGTSGQETQYF
TRBV28	NA	NA	TRBJ2-1	TGTGCCAGCAGTTTATCCCCTCTCTCCTACAATGAGCAGTTCTTC	CASSLSPLSYNEQFF
TRBV6-5	NA	NA	TRBJ1-6	TGTGCCAGCAGTTACTGGAACGAGGGTAATTCACCCCTCCACTTT	CASSYWNEGNSPLHF
TRBV29-1	NA	NA	TRBJ1-1	TGCAGCGTTGGGCTAGGGGTAACAAACACTGAAGCTTTCTTT	CSVGLGVTNTEAFF
TRBV6-5	TRBD1	NA	TRBJ1-1	TGTGCCAGCAGAAGGGACAGGAACACTGAAGCTTTCTTT	CASRRDRNTEAFF
TRBV30	TRBD1	NA	TRBJ1-2	TGTGCCTGGAGTACTCTCCTCAGGGACAGGGGGCATGATGGCTACACCTTC	CAWSTLLRDRGHDGYTF